The T cell receptor beta chain described here comes from a study of blood T cells in healthy people across ages. Germline trimming cut 2 bases from V and 4 bases from J; bases unmatched to any gene: 4. This CDR3 comprises 14 residues. CDR1 is SGHKS, CDR2 YYEKEE, per germline (reference sequence). It was with a sample-barcoded 5' primer and a J-beta primer mix that a second PCR of roughly 7 to 12 cycles was run. MiXCR, applied by TCRdb to the 5' RACE reads, yields one record per CDR3 protein. Among more than 800,000 distinct CDR3 sequences listed, over 35% were seen once. Only a few counts were recorded for this clonotype.

The genes are TRBV5-5 and TRBJ2-5, with 8 bases matching TRBD1. This clonotype was obtained from a woman in her sixties or seventies in good health. Sequenced: blood. This CDR3 is CASSFSGGPETQYF. In DNA form, the CDR3 reads TGTGCCAGCAGCTTTTCAGGGGGCCCAGAGACCCAGTACTTC.